This T cell receptor beta chain derives from a study of metastatic and nonmetastatic thyroid tumors. This clone is medium-sized by share. Antigen specificity is unknown. The CDR3 consists of 15 residues. The germline CDR1 and CDR2 sequences are KGHDR and SFDVKD. The V and J ends lost 4 bases and 4 bases respectively, with 15 bases between them. Per the authors' pipeline: A papillary thyroid cancer distant-metastasis classifier was built from CDR3 differences across clinicopathological groups. Through MiXCR, TCRdb re-clonotyped the PCR reads. V and J calls and clone size were set by TCRdb, not the authors. The sample has under 15,000 clones; more than 10% are singletons. Overall study results and limits: Versus benign nodules, malignant thyroid tumors reportedly had significantly higher TCR beta diversity, in blood and tumor.

Before thyroid surgery, none of the patients had received any treatment. This receptor was identified in a female donor with papillary thyroid cancer or a benign thyroid nodule (not recorded which). Some clones in this sample may be carry-over from other donors' samples. The sample consisted of blood. V usage is TRBV24-1 and J usage is TRBJ1-2; perhaps TRBD1 as D (6 bases). The CDR3 loop reads CATSEGGRIRYGYTF. CDR3 nucleotide sequence: TGTGCCACCAGTGAAGGGGGGCGAATTCGCTATGGCTACACCTTC.